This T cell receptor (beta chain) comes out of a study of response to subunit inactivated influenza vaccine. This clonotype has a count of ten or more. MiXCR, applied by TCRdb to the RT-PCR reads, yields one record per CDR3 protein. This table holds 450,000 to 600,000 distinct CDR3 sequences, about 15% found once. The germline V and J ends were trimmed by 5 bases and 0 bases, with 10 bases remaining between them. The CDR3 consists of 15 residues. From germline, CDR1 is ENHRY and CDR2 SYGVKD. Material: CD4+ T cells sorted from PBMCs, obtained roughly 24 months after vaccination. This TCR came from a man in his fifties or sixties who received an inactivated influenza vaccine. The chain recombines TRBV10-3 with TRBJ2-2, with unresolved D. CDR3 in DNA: TGTGCCATCAGTCTGGACCCAGCGAACACCGGGGAGCTGTTTTTT. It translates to CAISLDPANTGELFF.